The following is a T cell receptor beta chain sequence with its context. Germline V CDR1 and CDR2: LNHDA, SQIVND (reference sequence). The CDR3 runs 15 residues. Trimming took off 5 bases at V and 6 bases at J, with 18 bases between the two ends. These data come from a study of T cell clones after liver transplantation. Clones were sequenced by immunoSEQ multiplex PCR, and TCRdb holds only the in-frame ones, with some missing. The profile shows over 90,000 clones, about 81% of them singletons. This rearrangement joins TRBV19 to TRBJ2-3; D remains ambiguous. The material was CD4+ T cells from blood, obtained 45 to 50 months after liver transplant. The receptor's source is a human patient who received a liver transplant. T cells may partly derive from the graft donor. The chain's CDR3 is CASSPPLPLGDTQYF. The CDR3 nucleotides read TGTGCCAGTAGTCCACCCCTACCGCTTGGGGATACGCAGTATTTT.